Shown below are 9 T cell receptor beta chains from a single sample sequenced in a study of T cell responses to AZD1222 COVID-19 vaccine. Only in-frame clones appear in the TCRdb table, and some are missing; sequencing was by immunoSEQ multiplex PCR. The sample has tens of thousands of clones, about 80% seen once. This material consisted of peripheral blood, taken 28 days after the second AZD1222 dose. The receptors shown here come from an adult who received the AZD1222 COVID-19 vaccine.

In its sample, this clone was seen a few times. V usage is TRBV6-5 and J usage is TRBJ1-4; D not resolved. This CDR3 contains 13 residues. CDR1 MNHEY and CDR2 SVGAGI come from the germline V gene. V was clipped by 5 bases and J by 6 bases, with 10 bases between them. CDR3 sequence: CASSRNGDEKLFF. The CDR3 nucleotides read TGTGCCAGCAGTCGGAACGGTGATGAAAAACTGTTTTTT.

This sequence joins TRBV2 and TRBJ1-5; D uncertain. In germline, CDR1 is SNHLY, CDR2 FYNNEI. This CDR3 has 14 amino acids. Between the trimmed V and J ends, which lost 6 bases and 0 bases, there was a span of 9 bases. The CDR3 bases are TGTGCCAGCAGCGGAGTTAATAGCAATCAGCCCCAGCATTTT. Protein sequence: CASSGVNSNQPQHF.

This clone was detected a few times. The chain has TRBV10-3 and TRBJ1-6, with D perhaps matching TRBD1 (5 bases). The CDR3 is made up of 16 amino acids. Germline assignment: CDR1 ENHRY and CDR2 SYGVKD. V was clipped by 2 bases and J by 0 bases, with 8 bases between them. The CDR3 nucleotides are TGTGCCATCAGTGAGGGGGGAAGCTCCTATAATTCACCCCTCCACTTT. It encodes CAISEGGSSYNSPLHF.

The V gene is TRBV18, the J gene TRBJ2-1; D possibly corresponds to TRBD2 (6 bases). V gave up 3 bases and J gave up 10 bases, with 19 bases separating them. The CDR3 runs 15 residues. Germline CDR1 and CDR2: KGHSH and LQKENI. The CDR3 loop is CASSPLGLARGEQFF. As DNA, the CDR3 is TGTGCCAGCTCACCGCTGGGGCTAGCGCGGGGCGAGCAGTTCTTC.

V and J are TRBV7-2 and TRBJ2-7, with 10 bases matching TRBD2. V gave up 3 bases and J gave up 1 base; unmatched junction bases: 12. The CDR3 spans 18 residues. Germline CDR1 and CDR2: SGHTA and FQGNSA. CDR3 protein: CASSFMASGGVGSYEQYF. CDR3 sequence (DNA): TGTGCCAGCAGCTTTATGGCTAGCGGGGGTGTAGGTTCCTACGAGCAGTACTTC.

The CDR3 loop reads CASARDSGNTIYF. In DNA form, the CDR3 reads TGTGCCAGCGCCAGGGACTCTGGAAACACCATATATTTT. The chain employs TRBV19 and TRBJ1-3, with a possible D match to TRBD1 (5 bases). The V and J ends lost 9 bases and 0 bases respectively, with 9 bases between them. CDR1 is LNHDA and CDR2 is SQIVND in the germline V gene (reference sequence). The CDR3 contains 13 residues.

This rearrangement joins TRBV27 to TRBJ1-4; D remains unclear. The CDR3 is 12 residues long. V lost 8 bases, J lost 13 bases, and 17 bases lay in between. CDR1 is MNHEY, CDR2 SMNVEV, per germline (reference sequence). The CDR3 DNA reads TGTGCCAGCCCGACCCCCGCCTGGGGACTGTTTTTT. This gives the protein CASPTPAWGLFF.

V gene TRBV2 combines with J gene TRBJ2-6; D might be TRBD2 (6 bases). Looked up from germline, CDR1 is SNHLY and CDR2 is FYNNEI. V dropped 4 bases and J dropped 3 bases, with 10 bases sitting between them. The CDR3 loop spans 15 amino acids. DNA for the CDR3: TGTGCCAGCAGTGGCGGGGTAGGTGGGGCCAACGTCCTGACTTTC. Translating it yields CASSGGVGGANVLTF.

The CDR3 DNA sequence: TGTGCCAGCTCACCCACAGGAGATGGCTACACCTTC. Translating gives CASSPTGDGYTF. The rearrangement uses TRBV18 and TRBJ1-2, with D maybe TRBD1 (5 bases). CDR1 and CDR2 from the germline V gene are KGHSH and LQKENI. Between the trimmed V and J ends, which lost 3 bases and 6 bases, there was a span of 8 bases. This CDR3 spans 12 amino acids.